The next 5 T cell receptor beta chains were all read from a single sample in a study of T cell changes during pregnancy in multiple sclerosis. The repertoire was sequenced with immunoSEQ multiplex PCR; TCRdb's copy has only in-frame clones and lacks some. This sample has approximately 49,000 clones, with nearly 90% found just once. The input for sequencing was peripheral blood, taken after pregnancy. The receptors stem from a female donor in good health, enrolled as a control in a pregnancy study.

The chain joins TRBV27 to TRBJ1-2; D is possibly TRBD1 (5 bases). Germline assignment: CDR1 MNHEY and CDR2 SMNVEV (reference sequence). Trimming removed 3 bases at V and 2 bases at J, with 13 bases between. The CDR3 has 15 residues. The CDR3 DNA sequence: TGTGCCAGCAGTTTTAATAGGGGAGGAAACTATGGCTACACCTTC. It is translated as CASSFNRGGNYGYTF.

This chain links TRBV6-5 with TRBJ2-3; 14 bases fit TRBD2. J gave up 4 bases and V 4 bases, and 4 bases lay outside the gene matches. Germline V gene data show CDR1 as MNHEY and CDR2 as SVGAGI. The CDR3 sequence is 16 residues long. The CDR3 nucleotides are TGTGCCAGCAGTTCCCGACTAGCGGGGGGGGCAGATACGCAGTATTTT. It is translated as CASSSRLAGGADTQYF.

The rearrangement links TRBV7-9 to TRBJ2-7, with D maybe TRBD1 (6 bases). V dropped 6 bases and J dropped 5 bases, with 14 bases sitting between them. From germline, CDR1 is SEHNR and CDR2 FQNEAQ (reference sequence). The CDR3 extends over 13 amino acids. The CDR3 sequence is CASRPQGIDEQYF. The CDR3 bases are TGTGCCAGCAGACCTCAGGGGATCGACGAGCAGTACTTC.

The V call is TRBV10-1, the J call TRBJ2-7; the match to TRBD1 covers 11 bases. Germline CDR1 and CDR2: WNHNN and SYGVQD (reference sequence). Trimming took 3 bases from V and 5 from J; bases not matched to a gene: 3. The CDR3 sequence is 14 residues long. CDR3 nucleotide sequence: TGCGCCAGCAGTGAAGGGGACAGGGGGGACGAGCAGTACTTC. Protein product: CASSEGDRGDEQYF.

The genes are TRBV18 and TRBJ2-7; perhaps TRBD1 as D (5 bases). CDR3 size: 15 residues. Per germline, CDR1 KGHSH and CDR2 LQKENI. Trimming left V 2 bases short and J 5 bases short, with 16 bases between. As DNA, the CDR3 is TGTGCCAGCTCACCAAGTGGAATGCAGGGTAACGAGCAGTACTTC. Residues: CASSPSGMQGNEQYF.